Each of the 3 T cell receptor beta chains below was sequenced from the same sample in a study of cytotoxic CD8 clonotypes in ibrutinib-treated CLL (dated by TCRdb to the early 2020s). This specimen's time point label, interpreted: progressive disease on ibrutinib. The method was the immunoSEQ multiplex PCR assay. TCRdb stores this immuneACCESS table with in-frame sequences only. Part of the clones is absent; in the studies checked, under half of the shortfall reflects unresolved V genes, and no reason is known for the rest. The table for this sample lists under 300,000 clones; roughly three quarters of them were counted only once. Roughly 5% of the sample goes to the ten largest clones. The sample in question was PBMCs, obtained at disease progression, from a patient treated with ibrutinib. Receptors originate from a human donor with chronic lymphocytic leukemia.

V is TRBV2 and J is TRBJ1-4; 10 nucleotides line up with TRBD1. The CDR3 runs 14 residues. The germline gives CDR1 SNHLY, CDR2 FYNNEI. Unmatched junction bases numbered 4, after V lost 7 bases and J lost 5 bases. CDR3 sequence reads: CASTRTGGNEKLFF. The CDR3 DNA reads TGTGCCAGCACACGGACAGGGGGAAATGAAAAACTGTTTTTT.

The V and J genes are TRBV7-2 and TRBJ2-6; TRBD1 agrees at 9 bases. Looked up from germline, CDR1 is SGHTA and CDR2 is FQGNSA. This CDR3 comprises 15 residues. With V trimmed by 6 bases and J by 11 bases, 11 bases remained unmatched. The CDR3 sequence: CASRSRDREVHVLTF. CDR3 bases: TGTGCCAGCAGGAGCCGGGACAGGGAGGTGCACGTCCTGACTTTC.

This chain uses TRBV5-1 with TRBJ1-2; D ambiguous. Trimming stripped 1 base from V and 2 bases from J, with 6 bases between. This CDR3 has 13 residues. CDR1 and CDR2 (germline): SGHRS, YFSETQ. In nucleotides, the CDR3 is TGCGCCAGCAGCTTGTCCGAAAACTATGGCTACACCTTC. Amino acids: CASSLSENYGYTF.